This passage covers 17 T cell receptor beta chains from one sample sequenced in a study of CXCR3-negative and CXCR3-positive naive CD8 T cells. Overall study findings and caveats: Compared with CXCR3-negative naive cells, CXCR3-positive naive cells showed more hydrophobic TRB CDR3s.

The antigens of these receptors remain unknown. UMI-labeled TRB cDNA libraries were prepared by 5' RACE. TCRdb re-called the 5' RACE reads and catalogs CDR3 proteins one per entry, DNA excluded. The sample table includes about 89,000 distinct CDR3 sequences. The specimen sequenced was naive CXCR3+ CD8+ T cells from blood. The subset is: CD45RO-CCR7+CD27+CD95- naive CD8+ T cells expressing CXCR3 (TNR3+). These receptor sequences come from a human donor in good health. Some clones in this sample may be carry-over from other donors' samples.

The chain joins TRBV6-5 to TRBJ2-7. The germline V gene encodes CDR1 MNHEY and CDR2 SVGAGI. The CDR3 runs to 14 residues. The CDR3 loop reads CASSYSSRVYEQYF.

The chain carries TRBV7-6 and TRBJ2-7. Germline CDR1 is SGHVS and CDR2 is FNYEAQ. This CDR3 has 13 amino acids. CDR3 sequence: CASSPHGPYEQYF.

The rearrangement links TRBV7-2 to TRBJ2-1. The CDR3 has 11 amino acids. CDR1 is SGHTA, CDR2 FQGNSA, per germline. The CDR3 is CASSPAGEQFF.

CDR3: CSVEGGIPPLGYTF. V usage is TRBV29-1 and J usage is TRBJ1-2; the TCRdb call, TRBD1, lacks DNA for checking. This CDR3 is built from 14 residues. From germline, CDR1 is SQVTM and CDR2 ANQGSEA.

The chain links TRBV15 to TRBJ1-1; absent DNA, TCRdb's TRBD1 call cannot be checked. Per the germline V gene, CDR1 is LNHNV and CDR2 is YYDKDF (reference sequence). The CDR3 is 15 amino acids. The CDR3 is CATSRDTGGNTEAFF.

The chain carries TRBV11-1 and TRBJ2-1; no DNA is available, so the TRBD1 call from TCRdb remains unchecked. Germline CDR1 SGHAT, CDR2 FQDESV (reference sequence). The length of the CDR3 is 15 residues. The CDR3 sequence is CASIRTGESYNEQFF.

The chain uses TRBV12-3 or TRBV12-4 and TRBJ2-7; the D gene TCRdb calls, TRBD2, cannot be checked with no DNA. There are 18 residues in the CDR3. CDR3 loop: CASSLTGTSGGRTGEQYF.

This chain joins TRBV13 and TRBJ2-5. This CDR3 has 18 residues. Germline V lookup: CDR1 PRHDT, CDR2 FYEKMQ (reference sequence). The chain's CDR3 is CASSSITSRSSSQETQYF.

The chain uses TRBV7-6 and TRBJ1-1. The CDR3 length is 16 residues. CDR1 SGHVS and CDR2 FNYEAQ come from the germline V gene. The CDR3 sequence: CASSYSNRVMNTEAFF.

The chain joins TRBV5-6 to TRBJ2-1; lacking DNA, the TRBD1 call made by TCRdb goes unchecked. CDR1 is SGHDT, CDR2 YYEEEE, per germline. This CDR3 is 13 amino acids long. This CDR3 is CASSPLGDNEQFF.

This chain connects TRBV6-5 to TRBJ2-1; TCRdb selects TRBD1, and the lack of DNA leaves this call unchecked. The CDR3 totals 18 residues. Germline CDR1 is MNHEY and CDR2 is SVGAGI. The CDR3 spells CASSYSWGQRFSYNEQFF.

V gene TRBV12-3 or TRBV12-4 combines with J gene TRBJ1-2; no DNA is available, so the TRBD1 call from TCRdb remains unchecked. There are 12 residues in the CDR3. CDR3 residues: CASSLGVPQSTF.

The chain is built from TRBV13 and TRBJ2-3; TCRdb indicates TRBD2, and absent DNA this call remains unverified. Germline CDR1 is PRHDT and CDR2 is FYEKMQ (reference sequence). This CDR3 spans 17 amino acids. The CDR3 sequence: CASSQPTSGRPTDTQYF.

CDR3 sequence: CASSLAVADTQYF. The chain uses TRBV12-3 or TRBV12-4 and TRBJ2-3. This CDR3 comprises 13 residues.

The chain has TRBV7-2 and TRBJ2-4; the TCRdb D gene call, TRBD1, has no DNA to confirm it. The CDR3 is made up of 13 amino acids. Germline V gene lookup returns CDR1 SGHTA and CDR2 FQGNSA. The CDR3 loop reads CASRTRAADIQYF.

The chain employs TRBV5-1 and TRBJ2-5; TCRdb's D call, TRBD1, is unchecked because there is no DNA. The CDR3 runs 18 residues. CDR1 and CDR2 (germline): SGHRS, YFSETQ. The CDR3 region is CASSRADLGQGVGETQYF.

The V and J genes are TRBV28 and TRBJ2-1; TCRdb's assignment of TRBD1 cannot be checked, as there is no DNA. The CDR3 runs to 15 residues. Germline lookup yields CDR1 MDHEN and CDR2 SYDVKM. The CDR3 protein is CASSLRKRHLNEQFF.